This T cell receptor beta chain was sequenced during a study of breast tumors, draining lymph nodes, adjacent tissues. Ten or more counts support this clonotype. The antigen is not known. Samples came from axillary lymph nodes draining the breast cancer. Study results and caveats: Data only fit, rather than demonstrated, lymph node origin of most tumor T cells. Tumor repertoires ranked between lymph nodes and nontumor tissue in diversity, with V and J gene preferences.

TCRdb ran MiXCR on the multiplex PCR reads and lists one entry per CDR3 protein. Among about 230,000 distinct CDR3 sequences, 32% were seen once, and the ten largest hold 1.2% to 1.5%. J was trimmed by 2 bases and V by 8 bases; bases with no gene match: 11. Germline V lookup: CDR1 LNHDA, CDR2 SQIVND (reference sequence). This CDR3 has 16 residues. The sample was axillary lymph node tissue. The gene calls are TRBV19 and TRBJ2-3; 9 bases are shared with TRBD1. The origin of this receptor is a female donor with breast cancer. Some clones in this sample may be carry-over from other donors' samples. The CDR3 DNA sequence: TGTGCCAGTCGCCGTGGAGGACAGGGGTACACAGATACGCAGTATTTT. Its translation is CASRRGGQGYTDTQYF.